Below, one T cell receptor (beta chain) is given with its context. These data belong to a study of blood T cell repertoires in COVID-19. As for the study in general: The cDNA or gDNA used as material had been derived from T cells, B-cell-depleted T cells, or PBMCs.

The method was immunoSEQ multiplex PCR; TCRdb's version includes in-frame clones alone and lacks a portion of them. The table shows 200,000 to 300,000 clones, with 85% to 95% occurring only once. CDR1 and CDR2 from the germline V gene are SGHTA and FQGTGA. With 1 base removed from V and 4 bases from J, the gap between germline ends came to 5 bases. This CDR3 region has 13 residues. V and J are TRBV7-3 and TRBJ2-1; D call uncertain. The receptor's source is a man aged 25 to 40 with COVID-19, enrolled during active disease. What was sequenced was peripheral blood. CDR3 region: CASSLNAYNEQFF. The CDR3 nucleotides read TGTGCCAGCAGCTTAAACGCGTACAATGAGCAGTTCTTC.